This T cell receptor beta chain was profiled in a study of cytomegalovirus exposure and HLA in healthy donors. Concerning this clone itself: The antigen remains undetermined.

Germline values: CDR1 MNHEY, CDR2 SVGAGI. Trimming at V came to 3 bases and at J to 2 bases, leaving 4 bases not matched to a gene. The length of the CDR3 is 16 residues. Study-level points and caveats: Despite most TCR sequences being rare, some public TCRs occurred in many donors.

The PCR had 60 Vbeta and 13 Jbeta primers. The table came from immunoSEQ multiplex PCR; TCRdb's copy has only in-frame clones and leaves some out. The sample records about 210,000 clones, around 80% being singletons. Sequenced input: PBMCs. The source is a boy younger than 18 in good health and CMV-seronegative. The rearrangement joins TRBV6-5 to TRBJ2-3; 11 bases are a match to TRBD2. The CDR3 is CASSYLGLADTDTQYF. CDR3 nucleotide sequence: TGTGCCAGCAGTTATTTGGGACTAGCGGACACAGATACGCAGTATTTT.